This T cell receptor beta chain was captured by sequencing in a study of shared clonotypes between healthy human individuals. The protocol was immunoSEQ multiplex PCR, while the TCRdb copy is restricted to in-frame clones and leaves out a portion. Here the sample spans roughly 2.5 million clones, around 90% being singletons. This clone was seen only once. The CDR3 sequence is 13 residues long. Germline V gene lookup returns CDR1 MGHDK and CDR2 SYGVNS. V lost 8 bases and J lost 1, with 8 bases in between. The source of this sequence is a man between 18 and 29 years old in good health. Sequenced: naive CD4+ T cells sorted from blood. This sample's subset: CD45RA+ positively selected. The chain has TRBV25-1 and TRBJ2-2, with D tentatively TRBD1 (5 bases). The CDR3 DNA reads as TGTGCCAGCGGGCAGGGGAACACCGGGGAGCTGTTTTTT. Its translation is CASGQGNTGELFF.